The source of this T cell receptor (beta chain) is a study of blood T cell repertoires in COVID-19. Study overall: Sources were T cells, B-cell-depleted T cells, or PBMCs; the material itself was cDNA or gDNA.

The CDR3 consists of 15 residues. Germline values: CDR1 GTSNPN, CDR2 SVGIG (reference sequence). The trim removed 3 bases at V and 0 bases at J, leaving 7 bases unmatched. Libraries were prepared by immunoSEQ multiplex PCR; TCRdb keeps only in-frame clonotypes and omits some of them. The sample shows under 400,000 clones, more than 75% of them seen only once. Across fewer than 25 US areas, participants ranged in age from 18 to 89 years. The clonotype comes from a man between 35 and 55 years old in a cohort exposed to, infected with or recovered from COVID-19 (not recorded which). V and J are TRBV30 and TRBJ1-1; 7 nucleotides line up with TRBD1. The sequenced sample was PBMCs or T cells enriched from blood (not recorded which). DNA for the CDR3: TGTGCCTGGAGCACCGGACAGGTCATGAACACTGAAGCTTTCTTT. Translated, it gives CAWSTGQVMNTEAFF.